The 14 T cell receptor beta chains reported below all come from one sample, sequenced in a study of lymphopenia after photon versus proton radiotherapy. Sequencing used immunoSEQ multiplex PCR; TCRdb keeps in-frame clones, though not all of them. The sample lists 35,000 to 45,000 clones; about 84% were seen once. This material consisted of peripheral blood, taken from a patient treated with photon-based radiotherapy. The receptor set was obtained from a middle-aged man with gastric cancer.

The chain carries TRBV28 and TRBJ2-5; D ambiguous. Trimming stripped 7 bases from V and 5 bases from J, with 8 bases between. CDR1 and CDR2 (germline): MDHEN, SYDVKM. This CDR3 spans 11 amino acids. The DNA of the CDR3 is TGTGCCAGCACTAGATTGGAGACCCAGTACTTC. Translating it yields CASTRLETQYF.

In the case of this clone: The identical CDR3 is also encoded by other nucleotide sequences in the sample. The rearrangement joins TRBV5-1 to TRBJ2-7; 11 nucleotides match TRBD2. The junction had 4 bases not matched to a gene; V was cut back by 4 bases and J by 1 base. The CDR3 contains 15 residues. Germline values: CDR1 SGHRS, CDR2 YFSETQ. Written as DNA, the CDR3 is TGCGCCAGCAGCCTGAGACTAGCGGGATCCTACGAGCAGTACTTC. It encodes CASSLRLAGSYEQYF.

The chain combines TRBV28 with TRBJ2-3; D gene ambiguous. The V gene's germline CDR1 is MDHEN and CDR2 SYDVKM. Between the trimmed V and J ends, which lost 3 bases and 8 bases, there was a span of 9 bases. The CDR3 has 12 residues. The CDR3 DNA reads as TGTGCCAGCAGTTTGGTGCGGTTTACGCAGTATTTT. Translation gives CASSLVRFTQYF.

CDR3 region: CASSPIWGSRWSYNEQFF. The CDR3 DNA is TGTGCCAGCAGTCCGATTTGGGGGAGCCGCTGGTCCTACAATGAGCAGTTCTTC. The chain recombines TRBV28 with TRBJ2-1, with D perhaps TRBD1 or TRBD2 (5 bases each). In germline, CDR1 is MDHEN, CDR2 SYDVKM. The V and J ends lost 5 bases and 1 base respectively, with 21 bases between them. CDR3 length equals 18 residues. The variable domain in full, completed from reference TRBV28 and TRBJ2-1, reads DVKVTQSSRYLVKRTGEKVFLECVQDMDHENMFWYRQDPGLGLRLIYFSYDVKMKEKGDIPEGYSVSREKKERFSLILESASTNQTSMYLCASSPIWGSRWSYNEQFFGPGTRLTVL.

The genes are TRBV7-2 and TRBJ1-1; no clear D gene. Germline-derived CDR1 and CDR2 are SGHTA and FQGNSA. The germline V and J ends were trimmed by 1 base and 5 bases, with 11 bases remaining between them. This CDR3 is built from 14 residues. In DNA form, the CDR3 reads TGTGCCAGCAGCTTAGTACCGGGTCGGACTGAAGCTTTCTTT. It specifies CASSLVPGRTEAFF. Full variable domain (missing parts from reference TRBV7-2 and TRBJ1-1): GAGVSQSPSNKVTEKGKDVELRCDPISGHTALYWYRQSLGQGLEFLIYFQGNSAPDKSGLPSDRFSAERTGGSVSTLTIQRTQQEDSAVYLCASSLVPGRTEAFFGQGTRLTVV.

The CDR3 DNA sequence: TGTGCCAGCAGCCTCACCCGCGGCAGGACCACCTACGAGCAGTACTTC. It encodes CASSLTRGRTTYEQYF. V usage is TRBV11-2 and J usage is TRBJ2-7; D unclear. The V end lost 5 bases, the J end lost 2 bases, and 19 bases lay between the germline ends. The CDR3 totals 16 residues. Germline V CDR1 and CDR2: SGHAT, FQNNGV. The full variable domain, completed using reference TRBV11-2 and TRBJ2-7, is EAGVAQSPRYKIIEKRQSVAFWCNPISGHATLYWYQQILGQGPKLLIQFQNNGVVDDSQLPKDRFSAERLKGVDSTLKIQPAKLEDSAVYLCASSLTRGRTTYEQYFGPGTRLTVT.

This clone came up a few times. The chain carries TRBV4-1 and TRBJ2-1; 7 positions agree with TRBD2. Germline CDR1 reads MGHRA; CDR2 reads YSYEKL. V shed 4 bases, J shed 12 bases, and the junction held 9 bases outside the gene matches. There are 13 residues in the CDR3. The CDR3 nucleotides read TGCGCCAGCAGCCGAGGACTAGATTTAGGGCAGTTCTTC. Its protein is CASSRGLDLGQFF.

This rearrangement joins TRBV18 to TRBJ1-3, with D possibly being TRBD1 (6 bases). Germline CDR1 is KGHSH and CDR2 is LQKENI. The CDR3 has 16 amino acids. V gave up 2 bases and J gave up 0 bases, with 11 bases separating them. DNA of the CDR3: TGTGCCAGCTCACCAATCGACAGGAGCTCTGGAAACACCATATATTTT. Translation: CASSPIDRSSGNTIYF.

Note on this clone: The sample holds other DNA sequences that translate to the same CDR3. V gene TRBV2 combines with J gene TRBJ2-7, with 9 bases that match TRBD1. The CDR3 loop spans 16 amino acids. Germline loops: CDR1 SNHLY, CDR2 FYNNEI. V shed 0 bases and J 5 bases; nucleotides not matched to a gene: 8. The CDR3 spells CASSEAPGQGRDEQYF. CDR3 sequence (DNA): TGTGCCAGCAGTGAAGCCCCGGGACAGGGCAGGGACGAGCAGTACTTC.

The chain links TRBV7-2 to TRBJ2-5, with TRBD1 matching over 9 bases. Germline V gene lookup returns CDR1 SGHTA and CDR2 FQGNSA. This CDR3 is built from 18 residues. V was clipped by 0 bases and J by 5 bases; unmatched bases: 13. The CDR3 DNA reads TGTGCCAGCAGCTTAGCAAGAATTCCGGGACAGGGAAGGGAGACCCAGTACTTC. This gives the protein CASSLARIPGQGRETQYF.

The gene calls are TRBV14 and TRBJ1-2, with 12 bases aligning to TRBD1. Per the germline V gene, CDR1 is SGHDN and CDR2 is FVKESK. Trimming took 4 bases from V and 7 from J; bases not matched to a gene: 1. There are 13 residues in the CDR3. CDR3 DNA: TGTGCCAGCAGCCGGGACAGGGGGCTTGGCTACACCTTC. Protein product: CASSRDRGLGYTF. The whole variable domain, filled in from reference TRBV14 and TRBJ1-2, reads EAGVTQFPSHSVIEKGQTVTLRCDPISGHDNLYWYRRVMGKEIKFLLHFVKESKQDESGMPNNRFLAERTGGTYSTLKVQPAELEDSGVYFCASSRDRGLGYTFGSGTRLTVV.

The chain has TRBV7-8 and TRBJ2-4, with TRBD2 matching 13 bases. The CDR3 is 19 residues long. The V gene end was trimmed by 2 bases and the J gene end by 3 bases; junction bases not matched to a gene: 10. Germline V gene data show CDR1 as SGHVS and CDR2 as FQNEAQ. Written as DNA, the CDR3 is TGTGCCAGCAGCTTAAGCGCGGGACTAGCGGGATTGGGCAAAAACATTCAGTACTTC. It specifies CASSLSAGLAGLGKNIQYF.

This chain connects TRBV6-5 to TRBJ2-2; 7 nucleotides agree with TRBD1. CDR1 is MNHEY and CDR2 is SVGAGI in the germline V gene. The CDR3 contains 14 residues. V lost 3 bases to trimming and J lost 7 bases; unmatched junction nucleotides: 5. CDR3 sequence: CASSYRQGDGELFF. The DNA for the CDR3 is TGTGCCAGCAGTTATCGACAGGGAGACGGGGAGCTGTTTTTT.

This chain connects TRBV4-2 to TRBJ1-2; the match to TRBD1 covers 7 bases. The V gene's germline CDR1 is LGHNA and CDR2 YNFKEQ. The ends lost 0 bases at V and 6 bases at J; junction bases unmatched: 7. CDR3 length equals 15 residues. In DNA form, the CDR3 reads TGTGCCAGCAGCCAAGAGGTCGGAGGGGGCGATGGCTACACCTTC. Amino acid sequence: CASSQEVGGGDGYTF.